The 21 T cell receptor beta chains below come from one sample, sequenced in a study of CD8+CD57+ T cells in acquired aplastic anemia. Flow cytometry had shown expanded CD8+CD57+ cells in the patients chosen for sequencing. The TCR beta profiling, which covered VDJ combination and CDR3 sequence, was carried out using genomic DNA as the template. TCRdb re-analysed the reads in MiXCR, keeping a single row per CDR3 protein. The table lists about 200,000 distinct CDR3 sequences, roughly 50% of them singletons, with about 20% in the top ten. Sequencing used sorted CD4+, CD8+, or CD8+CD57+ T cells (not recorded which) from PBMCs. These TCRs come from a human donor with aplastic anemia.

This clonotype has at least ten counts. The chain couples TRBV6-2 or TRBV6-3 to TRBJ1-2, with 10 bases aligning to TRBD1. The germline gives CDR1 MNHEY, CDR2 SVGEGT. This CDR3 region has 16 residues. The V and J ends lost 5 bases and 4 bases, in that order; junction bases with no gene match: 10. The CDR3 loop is CASSDLGTGVAYGYTF. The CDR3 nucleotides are TGTGCCAGCAGTGACCTCGGGACAGGGGTGGCCTATGGCTACACCTTC.

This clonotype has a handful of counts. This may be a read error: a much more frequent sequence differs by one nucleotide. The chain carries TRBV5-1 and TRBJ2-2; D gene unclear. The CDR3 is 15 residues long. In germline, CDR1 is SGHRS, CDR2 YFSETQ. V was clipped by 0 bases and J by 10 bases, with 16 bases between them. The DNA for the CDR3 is TGCGCCAGCAGCTTGGGGACGGGTGCTATCGAGGAGCTGTTTTTT. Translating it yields CASSLGTGAIEELFF.

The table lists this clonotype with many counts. Here the CDR3 reads CASSPQGRYNEQFF. The DNA of the CDR3 is TGTGCCAGCAGCCCCCAGGGGAGATACAATGAGCAGTTCTTC. The chain employs TRBV7-8 and TRBJ2-1, with D possibly being TRBD1 (6 bases). Germline-derived CDR1 and CDR2 are SGHVS and FQNEAQ. The CDR3 consists of 14 residues. V lost 5 bases to trimming and J lost 4 bases, with 12 bases between them.

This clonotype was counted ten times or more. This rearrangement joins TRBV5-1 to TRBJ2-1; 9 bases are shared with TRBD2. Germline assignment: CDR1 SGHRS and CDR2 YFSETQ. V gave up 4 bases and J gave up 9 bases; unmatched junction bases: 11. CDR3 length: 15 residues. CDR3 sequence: CASSQAQRGVGEQFF. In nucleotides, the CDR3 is TGCGCCAGCAGCCAGGCCCAGCGGGGGGTTGGTGAGCAGTTCTTC.

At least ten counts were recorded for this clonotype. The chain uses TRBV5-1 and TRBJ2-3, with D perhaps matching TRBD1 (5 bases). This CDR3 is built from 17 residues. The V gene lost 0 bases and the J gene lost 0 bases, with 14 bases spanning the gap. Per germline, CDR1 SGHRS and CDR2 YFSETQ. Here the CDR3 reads CASSLGYRTTSTDTQYF. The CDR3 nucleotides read TGCGCCAGCAGCTTGGGCTACAGGACCACTAGCACAGATACGCAGTATTTT.

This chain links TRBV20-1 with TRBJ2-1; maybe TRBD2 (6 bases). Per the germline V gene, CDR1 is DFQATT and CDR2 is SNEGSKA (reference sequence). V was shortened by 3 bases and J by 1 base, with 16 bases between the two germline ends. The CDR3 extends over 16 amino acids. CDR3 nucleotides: TGCAGTGCTAGTATGATTCGGGGGTGGTCCTACAATGAGCAGTTCTTC. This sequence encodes CSASMIRGWSYNEQFF.

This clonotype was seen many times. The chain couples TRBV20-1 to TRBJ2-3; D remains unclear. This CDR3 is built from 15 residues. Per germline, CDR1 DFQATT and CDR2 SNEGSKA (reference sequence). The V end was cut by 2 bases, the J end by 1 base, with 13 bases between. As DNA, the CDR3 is TGCAGTGCTAGATCTGGAGTAGCCGGCACAGATACGCAGTATTTT. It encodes CSARSGVAGTDTQYF.

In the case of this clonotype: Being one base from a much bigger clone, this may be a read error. The CDR3 DNA reads as TGTGCCAGCAGCCGTCCGGGACGTCAGAACACTGAAGCTTTCTTT. It yields the protein CASSRPGRQNTEAFF. J is TRBJ1-1 and V is TRBV7-9; D is possibly TRBD1 (5 bases). The ends were cut back, 5 bases at V and 1 base at J, with 14 bases in the middle. The CDR3 has 15 amino acids. Germline V gene lookup returns CDR1 SEHNR and CDR2 FQNEAQ (reference sequence).

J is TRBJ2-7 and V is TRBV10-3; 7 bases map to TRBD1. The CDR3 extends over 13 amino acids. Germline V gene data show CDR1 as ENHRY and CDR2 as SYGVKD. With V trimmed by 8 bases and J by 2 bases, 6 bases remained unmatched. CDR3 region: CAISTGTPYEQYF. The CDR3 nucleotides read TGTGCCATCTCGACAGGGACCCCCTACGAGCAGTACTTC.

CDR3 sequence reads: CASSVGASGVSTDTQYF. The CDR3 nucleotides read TGTGCCAGCAGCGTAGGGGCTAGCGGGGTCAGCACAGATACGCAGTATTTT. The chain employs TRBV9 and TRBJ2-3; 9 bases match TRBD2. There are 17 residues in the CDR3. Germline V gene sequence: CDR1 SGDLS, CDR2 YYNGEE. V was pared by 0 bases and J by 0 bases, with 5 bases of the junction left unmatched.

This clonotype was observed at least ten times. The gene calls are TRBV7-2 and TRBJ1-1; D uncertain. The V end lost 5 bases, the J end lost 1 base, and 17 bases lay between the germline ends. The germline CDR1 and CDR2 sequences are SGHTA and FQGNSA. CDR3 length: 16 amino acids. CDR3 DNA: TGTGCCAGCAGCCCCCTAATGAGGGCGGGGAACACTGAAGCTTTCTTT. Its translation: CASSPLMRAGNTEAFF. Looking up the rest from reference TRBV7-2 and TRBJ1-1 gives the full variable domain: GAGVSQSPSNKVTEKGKDVELRCDPISGHTALYWYRQSLGQGLEFLIYFQGNSAPDKSGLPSDRFSAERTGGSVSTLTIQRTQQEDSAVYLCASSPLMRAGNTEAFFGQGTRLTVV.

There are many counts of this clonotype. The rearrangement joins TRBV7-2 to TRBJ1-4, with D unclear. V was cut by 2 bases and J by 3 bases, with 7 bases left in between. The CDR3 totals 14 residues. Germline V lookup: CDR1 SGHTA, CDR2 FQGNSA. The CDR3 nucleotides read TGTGCCAGCAGCTTATTGTCAGCTAATGAAAAACTGTTTTTT. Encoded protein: CASSLLSANEKLFF.

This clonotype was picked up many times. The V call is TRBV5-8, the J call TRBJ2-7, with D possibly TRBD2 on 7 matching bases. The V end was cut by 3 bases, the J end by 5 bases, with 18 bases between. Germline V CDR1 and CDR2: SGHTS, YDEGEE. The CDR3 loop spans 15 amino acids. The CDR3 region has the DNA TGTGCCAGCAGCTCCCTCGCGGGGGCAGGGGACGAGCAGTACTTC. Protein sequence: CASSSLAGAGDEQYF.

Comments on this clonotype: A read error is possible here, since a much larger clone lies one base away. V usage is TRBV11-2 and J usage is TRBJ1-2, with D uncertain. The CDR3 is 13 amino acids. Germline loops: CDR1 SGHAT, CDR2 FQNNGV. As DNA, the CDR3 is TGTGCCAACAGCCCCAGAACTAACTATGGCTACACCTTC. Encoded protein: CANSPRTNYGYTF.

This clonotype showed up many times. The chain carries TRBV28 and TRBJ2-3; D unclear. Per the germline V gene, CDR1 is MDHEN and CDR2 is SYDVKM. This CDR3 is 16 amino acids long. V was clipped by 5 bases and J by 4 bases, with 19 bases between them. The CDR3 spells CASSPDPDVVSDTQYF. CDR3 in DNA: TGTGCCAGCAGTCCTGACCCCGACGTCGTGTCAGATACGCAGTATTTT.

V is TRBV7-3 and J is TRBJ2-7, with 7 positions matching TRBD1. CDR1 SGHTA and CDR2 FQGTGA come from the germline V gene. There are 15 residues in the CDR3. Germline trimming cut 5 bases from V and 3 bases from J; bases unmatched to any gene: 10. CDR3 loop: CASSPLSRDSYEQYF. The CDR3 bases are TGTGCCAGCAGCCCCCTGTCCCGGGACAGCTACGAGCAGTACTTC. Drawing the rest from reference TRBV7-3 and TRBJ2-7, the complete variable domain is GAGVSQTPSNKVTEKGKYVELRCDPISGHTALYWYRQSLGQGPEFLIYFQGTGAADDSGLPNDRFFAVRPEGSVSTLKIQRTERGDSAVYLCASSPLSRDSYEQYFGPGTRLTVT.

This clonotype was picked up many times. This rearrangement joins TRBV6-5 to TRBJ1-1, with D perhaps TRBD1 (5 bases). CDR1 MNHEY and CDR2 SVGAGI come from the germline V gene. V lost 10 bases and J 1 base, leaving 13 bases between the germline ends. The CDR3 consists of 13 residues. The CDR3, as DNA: TGTGCCATCTCCGACAGAACGAACACTGAAGCTTTCTTT. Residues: CAISDRTNTEAFF.

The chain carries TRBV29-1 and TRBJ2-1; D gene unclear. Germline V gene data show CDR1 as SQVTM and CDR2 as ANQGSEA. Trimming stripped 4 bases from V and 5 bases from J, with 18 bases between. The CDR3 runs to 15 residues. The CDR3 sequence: CSVGRSNRDNNEQFF. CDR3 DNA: TGCAGCGTTGGCCGATCTAATAGAGATAACAATGAGCAGTTCTTC.

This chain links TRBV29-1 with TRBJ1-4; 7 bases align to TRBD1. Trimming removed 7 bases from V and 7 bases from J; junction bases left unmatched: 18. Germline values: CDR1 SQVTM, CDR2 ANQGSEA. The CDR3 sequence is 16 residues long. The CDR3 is CSACRSVGTDCEKLFF. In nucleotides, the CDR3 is TGCAGCGCGTGTCGGTCGGTAGGGACAGACTGTGAAAAACTGTTTTTT.

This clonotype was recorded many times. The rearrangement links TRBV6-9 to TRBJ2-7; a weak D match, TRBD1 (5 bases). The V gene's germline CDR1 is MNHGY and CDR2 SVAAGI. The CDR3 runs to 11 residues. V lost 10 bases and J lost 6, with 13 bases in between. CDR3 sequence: CATLKGAEQYF. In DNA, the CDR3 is TGTGCCACCTTGAAAGGGGCCGAGCAGTACTTC.

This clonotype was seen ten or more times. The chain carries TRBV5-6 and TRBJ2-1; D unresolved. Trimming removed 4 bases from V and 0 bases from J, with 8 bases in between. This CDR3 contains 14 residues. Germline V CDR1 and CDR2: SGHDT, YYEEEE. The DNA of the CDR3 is TGTGCCAGCAGCGACCTGAGCTCCTACAATGAGCAGTTCTTC. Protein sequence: CASSDLSSYNEQFF.